Following are 13 T cell receptor beta chains from one sample sequenced in a study of shared clonotypes between healthy human individuals. TCRdb's copy holds only in-frame clones and misses some; the assay was immunoSEQ multiplex PCR. The sample includes hundreds of thousands of clones, more than 95% of them seen just once. Sequencing was performed on naive CD4+ T cells sorted from blood. Subset: CD45RA+ positively selected. The receptors stem from a woman in her twenties or thirties in good health.

The chain has TRBV7-9 and TRBJ1-5; D might be TRBD1 (5 bases). Germline V gives CDR1 SEHNR, CDR2 FQNEAQ (reference sequence). Trimming cost V 5 bases and J 9 bases, with 14 bases left between them. The CDR3 length is 13 residues. The DNA for the CDR3 is TGTGCCAGCAGCCGGGACGGTGGTTCGCCCCAGCATTTT. Amino acid sequence: CASSRDGGSPQHF.

The genes are TRBV21-1 and TRBJ2-5; the D call TRBD1 from the table was never checked on the DNA. TRBV21-1 is annotated as a pseudogene. This CDR3 has 16 residues. In DNA form, the CDR3 reads TGTGCCAGCAGCAAAGAGGGTGGGACACCAGAAGAGACCCAGTACTTC. Encoded protein: CASSKEGGTPEETQYF.

The V call is TRBV19, the J call TRBJ2-1, with unresolved D. Trimming stripped 0 bases from V and 6 bases from J, with 6 bases between. The CDR3 totals 13 residues. The V gene's germline CDR1 is LNHDA and CDR2 SQIVND (reference sequence). CDR3 DNA: TGTGCCAGTAGTATAGAAGGTTTCAATGAGCAGTTCTTC. It translates to CASSIEGFNEQFF.

The chain recombines TRBV21-1 with TRBJ2-7; TRBD2, the table's D call, was not compared with the DNA. TRBV21-1 is deemed a pseudogene. The CDR3 runs to 15 residues. CDR3: CASSYSPGLIYEQYF. DNA of the CDR3: TGTGCCAGCAGTTATTCGCCGGGACTTATCTACGAGCAGTACTTC.

The V call is TRBV15, the J call TRBJ2-5, with TRBD1 matching over 7 bases. V lost 0 bases to trimming and J lost 11 bases; unmatched junction nucleotides: 15. The CDR3 extends over 16 amino acids. From germline, CDR1 is LNHNV and CDR2 YYDKDF (reference sequence). The CDR3 coding sequence is TGTGCCACCAGCAGAGAACAGGGGCCGAACCTCGGAGAGCAGTACTTC. Protein sequence: CATSREQGPNLGEQYF.

The count of this clone is one. V gene TRBV5-4 combines with J gene TRBJ2-7; no clear D. The V end was cut by 0 bases, the J end by 4 bases, with 2 bases between. Germline V gene sequence: CDR1 SGHNT, CDR2 YYREEE (reference sequence). CDR3 length: 11 residues. CDR3 nucleotide sequence: TGTGCCAGCAGCTTGGAGTACGAGCAGTACTTC. Its translation is CASSLEYEQYF.

V is TRBV25-1 and J is TRBJ2-7; tentatively, D is TRBD1 (5 bases). Germline V gene lookup returns CDR1 MGHDK and CDR2 SYGVNS. V lost 1 base and J lost 0, with 10 bases in between. The CDR3 consists of 15 residues. CDR3 loop: CASSEFPDTSYEQYF. The CDR3 nucleotides are TGTGCCAGCAGTGAATTTCCGGACACCTCCTACGAGCAGTACTTC.

The rearrangement uses TRBV2 and TRBJ2-5; 12 bases fit TRBD2. CDR1 and CDR2 from the germline V gene are SNHLY and FYNNEI. This CDR3 has 15 residues. V gave up 7 bases and J gave up 4 bases; unmatched junction bases: 7. The CDR3 here is CASKATSGSLETQYF. The DNA for the CDR3 is TGTGCCAGCAAAGCGACTAGCGGGAGTTTAGAGACCCAGTACTTC.

This clone appeared once. The V and J genes are TRBV6-5 and TRBJ1-3; the D is unclear. Germline V gives CDR1 MNHEY, CDR2 SVGAGI. V lost 2 bases, J lost 3 bases, and 11 bases lay in between. There are 15 residues in the CDR3. The CDR3 protein is CASSYERTGGNTIYF. The DNA for the CDR3 is TGTGCCAGCAGTTACGAAAGGACGGGTGGAAACACCATATATTTT.

The V and J genes are TRBV5-4 and TRBJ2-7, with TRBD2 matching over 9 bases. The length of the CDR3 is 14 residues. Germline trimming cut 1 base from V and 5 bases from J; bases unmatched to any gene: 4. In germline, CDR1 is SGHNT, CDR2 YYREEE (reference sequence). The CDR3 loop is CASSLLAGEDEQYF. The CDR3 DNA reads TGTGCCAGCAGCTTGTTAGCGGGAGAAGACGAGCAGTACTTC.

The chain recombines TRBV28 with TRBJ2-7, with a weak D call TRBD2 (6 bases). The CDR3 is 15 amino acids. The germline CDR1 and CDR2 sequences are MDHEN and SYDVKM. V lost 6 bases, J lost 0 bases, and 15 bases lay in between. CDR3 residues: CASSSAGTDSYEQYF. CDR3 nucleotides: TGTGCCAGCAGCAGCGCGGGGACTGACTCCTACGAGCAGTACTTC.

About this clone itself: The junction and the germline gene differ at one end; a read error may be behind it. The chain employs TRBV5-1 and TRBJ2-1, with TRBD2 as a possible D gene (6 bases). CDR1 and CDR2 from the germline V gene are SGHRS and YFSETQ. The CDR3 is 17 amino acids. The DNA for the CDR3 is TGCGCCAGCAGCTTGGCCCCCCTAGCGAAGTCCTCCAATGAGCAGTTCTTC. Translating gives CASSLAPLAKSSNEQFF.

This chain links TRBV18 with TRBJ1-3; D gene uncertain. The germline V gene has CDR1 KGHSH and CDR2 LQKENI. CDR3 length: 14 residues. V dropped 4 bases and J dropped 4 bases, with 11 bases sitting between them. CDR3 DNA sequence: TGTGCCAGCTCACAAAGCCCCGACGGAAACACCATATATTTT. As protein: CASSQSPDGNTIYF.